The 3 T cell receptor beta chains below all came from one sample that was sequenced in a study of cytomegalovirus exposure and HLA in healthy donors. The PCR employed 60 Vbeta primers together with 13 Jbeta primers. Generated by immunoSEQ multiplex PCR, the TCRdb table keeps only in-frame clones and is missing some. Among tens of thousands of clones, 70% to 80% were seen once, and the ten largest hold approximately 8%. The sequencing sample was made of PBMCs. Source of these receptors: a woman under 40 in good health and CMV-seropositive.

This chain uses TRBV29-1 with TRBJ1-3; D gene ambiguous. This CDR3 is 13 amino acids long. Trimming took off 5 bases at V and 0 bases at J, with 8 bases between the two ends. The germline CDR1 and CDR2 sequences are SQVTM and ANQGSEA. CDR3: CSVTTSSGNTIYF. The CDR3 bases are TGCAGCGTTACTACAAGCTCTGGAAACACCATATATTTT.

This clone appeared a few times. The chain has TRBV14 and TRBJ2-7, with TRBD1 as a possible D gene (7 bases). CDR3 length: 16 amino acids. Germline CDR1 reads SGHDN; CDR2 reads FVKESK. V shed 4 bases and J shed 1 base, with 17 bases lying between them. In nucleotides, the CDR3 is TGTGCCAGCAGCCCAGGGGGGAGGAGGCGGTCCTACGAGCAGTACTTC. This codes for CASSPGGRRRSYEQYF.

The chain has TRBV7-3 and TRBJ2-7, with 9 nucleotides matching TRBD1. This CDR3 has 15 residues. Unmatched junction bases numbered 6, after V lost 3 bases and J lost 3 bases. The V gene's germline CDR1 is SGHTA and CDR2 FQGTGA. The CDR3 region is CASSFYPGQGYEQYF. In DNA, the CDR3 is TGTGCCAGCAGCTTTTATCCGGGACAGGGCTACGAGCAGTACTTC.